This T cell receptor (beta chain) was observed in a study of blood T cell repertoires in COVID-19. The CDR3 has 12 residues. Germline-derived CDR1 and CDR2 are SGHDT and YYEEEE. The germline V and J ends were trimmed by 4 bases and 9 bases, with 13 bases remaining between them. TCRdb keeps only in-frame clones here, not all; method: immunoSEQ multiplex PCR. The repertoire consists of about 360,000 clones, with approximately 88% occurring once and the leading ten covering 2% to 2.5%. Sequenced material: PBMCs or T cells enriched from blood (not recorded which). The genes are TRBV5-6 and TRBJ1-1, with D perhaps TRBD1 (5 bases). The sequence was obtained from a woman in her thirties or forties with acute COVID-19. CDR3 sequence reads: CASSPKGLKAFF. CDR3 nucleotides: TGTGCCAGCAGCCCGAAGGGGCTAAAAGCTTTCTTT.